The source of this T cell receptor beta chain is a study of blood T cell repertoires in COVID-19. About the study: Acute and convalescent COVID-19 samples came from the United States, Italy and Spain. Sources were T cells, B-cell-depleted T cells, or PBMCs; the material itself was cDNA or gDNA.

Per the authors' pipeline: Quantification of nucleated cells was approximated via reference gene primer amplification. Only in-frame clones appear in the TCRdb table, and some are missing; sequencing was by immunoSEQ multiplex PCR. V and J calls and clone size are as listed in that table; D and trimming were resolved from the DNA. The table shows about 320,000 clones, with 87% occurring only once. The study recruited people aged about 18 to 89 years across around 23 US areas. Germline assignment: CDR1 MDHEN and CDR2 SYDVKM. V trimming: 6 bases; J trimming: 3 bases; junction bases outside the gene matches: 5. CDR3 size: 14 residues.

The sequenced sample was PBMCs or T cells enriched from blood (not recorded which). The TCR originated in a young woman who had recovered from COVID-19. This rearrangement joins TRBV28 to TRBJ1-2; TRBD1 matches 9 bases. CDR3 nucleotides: TGTGCCAGCAGGGGGGGACAGGGATACTATGGCTACACCTTC. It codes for CASRGGQGYYGYTF.